The 6 T cell receptor beta chains below were found in one sample sequenced in a study of CD8+ T cells in alopecia areata. A panel of CD4, CD8alpha, NKG2D, NKG2ACE and other markers served to sort pooled cutaneous lymph node cells. cDNA serving as the sequencing template came from extracted, reverse transcribed RNA. Generated by immunoSEQ multiplex PCR, the TCRdb table keeps only in-frame clones and is missing some. The repertoire has over 250,000 clones, none seen only once; the ten largest take 1.2%. The sequencing input was CD4+ T cells sorted from a lymph node. The receptors derive from a C3H/HeJ mouse with alopecia areata. As its MHC haplotype, the strain has H2-k.

This clone showed up just a few times. Gene names and germline match the mouse. The CDR3 goes on 4 residues after the read ends, and that part is filled in from the germline J gene. At the DNA level, this CDR3 is encoded by other sequences in the same sample as well. The chain is built from TRBV19 and TRBJ1-2; D is possibly TRBD1 (6 bases). Per germline, CDR1 FNHDT and CDR2 SITEND (reference sequence). The CDR3 covers 14 residues. Trimming removed 5 bases from V and 0 bases from J, with 11 bases in between. The CDR3 bases that were read are TGTGCCAGCAGAGCCGGGACATCAAACTCC. Amino acids: CASRAGTSNS. The whole CDR3 protein is CASRAGTSNSDYTF. Looking up the rest from reference TRBV19 and TRBJ1-2 gives the full variable domain: GGIITQTPKFLIGQEGQKLTLKCQQNFNHDTMYWYRQDSGKGLRLIYYSITENDLQKGDLSEGYDASREKKSSFSLTVTSAQKNEMAVFLCASRAGTSNSDYTFGSGTRLLVI.

A word on this clone: These gene names are mouse names. The read finishes 4 residues shy of the CDR3 end, and the germline J gene is used to complete it. The chain has TRBV1 and TRBJ2-2; possible D gene TRBD2, 7 bases. CDR1 is NSQYPW and CDR2 is LRSPGD in the germline V gene (reference sequence). The CDR3 consists of 16 residues. Trimming removed 2 bases at V and 3 bases at J, with 13 bases between. The CDR3 DNA, read in part, is TGCACCTGCAGTGCACGGGGGGCGGAGGACACCGGG. This sequence encodes CTCSARGAEDTG. The complete CDR3 reads CTCSARGAEDTGQLYF.

This clone showed up just a few times. The genes are named according to mouse. Read sequence stops 4 residues before the CDR3 end, and the germline J gene provides the missing end. The gene calls are TRBV19 and TRBJ2-3, with 12 bases that match TRBD1. The trim removed 6 bases at V and 1 base at J, leaving 6 bases unmatched. The CDR3 consists of 16 residues. The V gene's germline CDR1 is FNHDT and CDR2 SITEND (reference sequence). The CDR3: CASIRDRGPGAETLYF. The sequenced part of the CDR3 DNA is TGTGCCAGCATCCGGGACAGGGGGCCCGGTGCAGAA.

Points on this clone: Mouse names are used for the genes. The sequence runs out 4 residues before the end of the CDR3; the remainder is reconstructed from the germline J gene. The chain links TRBV13-1 to TRBJ1-2, with D possibly TRBD1 on 5 matching bases. CDR1 is NSHNY, CDR2 SYGAGN, per germline. The CDR3 consists of 14 residues. The V gene lost 4 bases and the J gene lost 2 bases, with 12 bases spanning the gap. Here the CDR3 reads CASSIQGRNSDYTF. The DNA read from the CDR3 is TGTGCCAGCAGTATCCAGGGAAGGAACTCC.

As concerns this clone: These gene names are mouse names. The read ends 4 residues before the CDR3 terminus; that terminus is restored from the germline J gene. Other DNA sequences within the sample encode an identical CDR3. This chain connects TRBV5 to TRBJ2-1, with 10 bases aligning to TRBD1. After removal of 1 base from V and 6 bases from J, the junction contained 3 bases not matched to a gene. Per germline, CDR1 LGHNA and CDR2 YNLKQL (reference sequence). This CDR3 is built from 15 residues. This CDR3 reads CASSQGTGGGAEQFF. CDR3 bases read: TGTGCCAGCAGCCAAGGGACAGGGGGGGGTGCT.

In the case of this clone: The genes are named according to mouse. With the read ending 4 residues before the CDR3 end, the germline J gene is used to fill in that end. This specimen includes other DNA sequences encoding the same CDR3. The V gene is TRBV1, the J gene TRBJ1-2; 8 bases fit TRBD1. Germline loops: CDR1 NSQYPW, CDR2 LRSPGD (reference sequence). Trimming removed 3 bases from V and 0 bases from J; junction bases left unmatched: 3. The CDR3 is 15 residues long. This CDR3 reads CTCSAGQGANSDYTF. The CDR3 bases that were read are TGCACCTGCAGTGCTGGACAGGGAGCAAACTCC. Filled out from reference TRBV1 and TRBJ1-2, the complete variable domain reads VTLLEQNPRWRLVPRGQAVNLRCILKNSQYPWMSWYQQDLQKQLQWLFTLRSPGDKEVKSLPGADYLATRVTDTELRLQVANMSQGRTLYCTCSAGQGANSDYTFGSGTRLLVI.